This entry features one T cell receptor (beta chain) sequence. Its antigen is unidentified. This specimen comes from a study of T cell repertoires in cytomegalovirus infection. Across the study: Carrying CMV and the relevant HLA type showed in public TCR beta signatures.

A single record per CDR3 protein comes from TCRdb applying MiXCR to the reads. The sample lists over 100,000 distinct CDR3 sequences; about 28% were seen once. The trim removed 5 bases at V and 7 bases at J, leaving 12 bases unmatched. Germline V gene data show CDR1 as MNHEY and CDR2 as SMNVEV (reference sequence). The CDR3 length is 16 residues. The source material was CD8+ T cells from cultured PBMCs, sampled from culture after CMV antigen stimulation. This sequence was found in a human donor in good health (CMV status not recorded). Some clones in this sample may be carry-over from other donors' samples. The chain recombines TRBV27 with TRBJ2-1; 9 nucleotides agree with TRBD2. The CDR3 sequence is CASSPRGAGGRNEQFF. The CDR3 bases are TGTGCCAGCAGTCCACGGGGTGCGGGGGGGCGAAATGAGCAGTTCTTC.